The 21 T cell receptor beta chains below all came from one sample that was sequenced in a study of blood T cell repertoires in COVID-19. Sequencing was performed with immunoSEQ multiplex PCR; in TCRdb, only in-frame clones are kept and a portion is missing. The sample has around 160,000 clones, just under 90% seen once. Sequenced: peripheral blood. The receptors here all came from a woman aged 70-85 years with COVID-19, enrolled during active disease.

This chain links TRBV29-1 with TRBJ1-1, with a tentative D call TRBD1 (6 bases). The CDR3 loop spans 12 amino acids. Germline V gene sequence: CDR1 SQVTM, CDR2 ANQGSEA. The V end was cut by 7 bases, the J end by 7 bases, with 16 bases between. CDR3 sequence: CSEITGFGEAFF. The CDR3 nucleotides are TGCAGCGAAATCACAGGGTTTGGTGAAGCTTTCTTT.

The chain has TRBV7-9 and TRBJ1-4; the match to TRBD1 covers 8 bases. The CDR3 has 15 residues. The germline gives CDR1 SEHNR, CDR2 FQNEAQ (reference sequence). V dropped 5 bases and J dropped 6; count of bases not matched to a gene: 8. The CDR3 sequence is CASSTPGGADEKLFF. CDR3 DNA: TGTGCCAGCAGCACCCCAGGGGGCGCAGATGAAAAACTGTTTTTT.

The chain couples TRBV7-9 to TRBJ2-3; TRBD2 aligns across 10 bases. Germline CDR1 reads SEHNR; CDR2 reads FQNEAQ (reference sequence). J lost 6 bases, V lost 1 base, and 7 bases had no gene match. The CDR3 is 16 amino acids. CDR3 DNA: TGTGCCAGCAGCTTAGATCCAGCGGGGGGGCTGGATACGCAGTATTTT. It codes for CASSLDPAGGLDTQYF.

The rearrangement joins TRBV5-6 to TRBJ1-2; perhaps TRBD1 as D (6 bases). There are 13 residues in the CDR3. V was clipped by 0 bases and J by 6 bases, with 9 bases between them. Germline V CDR1 and CDR2: SGHDT, YYEEEE. CDR3 in DNA: TGTGCCAGCAGCTTGGGAGGGGGTCATGGCTACACCTTC. Translated, it gives CASSLGGGHGYTF.

CDR3 sequence (DNA): TGCGCCAGCAGCTTACGCACCTCCGGGACAGGCACCTACAATGAGCAGTTCTTC. Translated: CASSLRTSGTGTYNEQFF. The chain links TRBV5-1 to TRBJ2-1; 8 nucleotides line up with TRBD1. CDR3 size: 18 residues. The V gene end was trimmed by 2 bases and the J gene end by 2 bases; junction bases not matched to a gene: 12. Germline CDR1 is SGHRS and CDR2 is YFSETQ.

CDR3 bases: TGTGCCAGCGCGGGACAGTTAACCACAGATACGCAGTATTTT. Protein: CASAGQLTTDTQYF. This chain uses TRBV18 with TRBJ2-3; D may be TRBD1 (7 bases). Germline CDR1 and CDR2: KGHSH and LQKENI. Trimming removed 8 bases from V and 2 bases from J, with 14 bases in between. This CDR3 contains 14 residues.

This clone was picked up one time. J is TRBJ1-1 and V is TRBV7-9; D call uncertain. From germline, CDR1 is SEHNR and CDR2 FQNEAQ (reference sequence). V lost 5 bases and J lost 0, with 4 bases in between. This CDR3 region has 12 residues. CDR3 bases: TGTGCCAGCAGCCAGATGAACACTGAAGCTTTCTTT. Translated: CASSQMNTEAFF.

The chain recombines TRBV20-1 with TRBJ2-7; 11 bases align to TRBD2. CDR1 and CDR2 (germline): DFQATT, SNEGSKA (reference sequence). The junction had 3 bases not matched to a gene; V was cut back by 3 bases and J by 2 bases. This CDR3 contains 14 residues. The CDR3 reads CSASASGRTYEQYF. Here the CDR3 DNA reads TGCAGTGCTAGTGCTAGCGGGAGGACCTACGAGCAGTACTTC.

The gene calls are TRBV10-2 and TRBJ2-7; TRBD2 might be the D (5 bases). The CDR3 is made up of 12 amino acids. Trimming took off 8 bases at V and 3 bases at J, with 11 bases between the two ends. Looked up from germline, CDR1 is WSHSY and CDR2 is SAAADI. The CDR3 coding sequence is TGCGCCAGCGCCGGCGGGCACTACGAGCAGTACTTC. Amino acids: CASAGGHYEQYF.

This clone came up once. The chain couples TRBV7-9 to TRBJ1-2; tentatively, D is TRBD1 (5 bases). The CDR3 has 16 residues. V shed 0 bases and J shed 4 bases, with 15 bases lying between them. Germline V gene sequence: CDR1 SEHNR, CDR2 FQNEAQ (reference sequence). The CDR3 spells CASSLAGAAGGYGYTF. In nucleotides, the CDR3 is TGTGCCAGCAGCTTAGCCGGGGCAGCGGGTGGCTATGGCTACACCTTC.

The chain carries TRBV2 and TRBJ1-6, with 8 bases fitting TRBD1. The CDR3 runs 15 residues. After removal of 6 bases from V and 7 bases from J, the junction contained 8 bases not matched to a gene. CDR1 is SNHLY, CDR2 FYNNEI, per germline. CDR3 sequence reads: CASSPDRAQNSPLHF. In DNA form, the CDR3 reads TGTGCCAGCAGCCCGGACAGGGCACAGAATTCACCCCTCCACTTT. Supplemented by reference TRBV2 and TRBJ1-6, the full variable domain reads EPEVTQTPSHQVTQMGQEVILRCVPISNHLYFYWYRQILGQKVEFLVSFYNNEISEKSEIFDDQFSVERPDGSNFTLKIRSTKLEDSAMYFCASSPDRAQNSPLHFGNGTRLTVT.

J is TRBJ1-3 and V is TRBV30; 8 bases are a match to TRBD1. The CDR3 sequence is 15 residues long. Per the germline V gene, CDR1 is GTSNPN and CDR2 is SVGIG (reference sequence). V shed 2 bases and J 2 bases; nucleotides not matched to a gene: 5. In DNA, the CDR3 is TGTGCCTGGAGTAGAACCAGGGGGCCTGGAAACACCATATATTTT. Its protein product is CAWSRTRGPGNTIYF.

Only a few counts were recorded for this clone. V gene TRBV30 combines with J gene TRBJ1-4; TRBD1 might be the D (6 bases). V gave up 4 bases and J gave up 8 bases, with 23 bases separating them. Germline V gene sequence: CDR1 GTSNPN, CDR2 SVGIG (reference sequence). The CDR3 is made up of 16 amino acids. The DNA for the CDR3 is TGTGCCTGGAACCCCTTGGGGGGGGGCGCAGGCGAAAAACTGTTTTTT. Its protein is CAWNPLGGGAGEKLFF.

The chain uses TRBV10-3 and TRBJ1-4; tentative D call: TRBD1 (6 bases). Germline values: CDR1 ENHRY, CDR2 SYGVKD. The ends were cut back, 11 bases at V and 6 bases at J, with 13 bases in the middle. This CDR3 has 12 amino acids. In DNA, the CDR3 is TGTGCCGGGGGCAGAGGAGATGAAAAACTGTTTTTT. Translation gives CAGGRGDEKLFF.

This chain links TRBV9 with TRBJ1-4, with D possibly being TRBD1 (5 bases). Per germline, CDR1 SGDLS and CDR2 YYNGEE. V was clipped by 5 bases and J by 7 bases, with 21 bases between them. CDR3 length: 16 amino acids. The CDR3 is CASSLGAGSFSEKLFF. CDR3 DNA: TGTGCCAGCAGTCTTGGGGCAGGTAGTTTTAGTGAAAAACTGTTTTTT.

This chain uses TRBV4-2 with TRBJ1-1, with a tentative D call TRBD1 (6 bases). The CDR3 is 15 residues long. Looked up from germline, CDR1 is LGHNA and CDR2 is YNFKEQ. V was trimmed by 4 bases and J by 1 base, leaving 13 bases between them. Here the CDR3 reads CASSPKTGGNTEAFF. The CDR3 DNA reads TGTGCCAGCAGCCCAAAGACAGGCGGGAACACTGAAGCTTTCTTT.

The chain carries TRBV10-2 and TRBJ1-1; D is perhaps TRBD1 (5 bases). The germline V and J ends were trimmed by 6 bases and 0 bases, with 11 bases remaining between them. The CDR3 covers 14 residues. In germline, CDR1 is WSHSY, CDR2 SAAADI. The CDR3 sequence: CASRKTDLNTEAFF. The CDR3 nucleotides read TGCGCCAGCAGGAAGACAGATTTGAACACTGAAGCTTTCTTT.

This chain uses TRBV28 with TRBJ2-3; 9 bases are shared with TRBD2. The V segment lost 7 bases and the J segment 3 bases; nucleotides outside the gene matches: 5. Germline V gene data show CDR1 as MDHEN and CDR2 as SYDVKM. The CDR3 is 14 amino acids. CDR3 nucleotide sequence: TGTGCCAGCATTCTAGCGGGGCGGACAGATACGCAGTATTTT. Translated: CASILAGRTDTQYF.

The chain recombines TRBV7-3 with TRBJ1-1; TRBD1 might be the D (5 bases). V lost 2 bases to trimming and J lost 0 bases, with 10 bases between them. CDR3 length: 15 residues. Germline lookup yields CDR1 SGHTA and CDR2 FQGTGA. DNA of the CDR3: TGTGCCAGCAGCTTACACGGGGGGATGAACACTGAAGCTTTCTTT. This codes for CASSLHGGMNTEAFF.

This sequence joins TRBV6-2 or TRBV6-3 and TRBJ2-1; 11 bases line up with TRBD2. Germline CDR1 is MNHEY and CDR2 is SVGEGT. Trimming at V came to 2 bases and at J to 4 bases, leaving 4 bases not matched to a gene. The CDR3 runs 16 residues. The CDR3 loop is CASSYALAGGYNEQFF. The CDR3 DNA follows: TGTGCCAGCAGTTACGCTCTAGCGGGGGGATACAATGAGCAGTTCTTC.

CDR3 in amino acids: CASSELETDGYTF. CDR3 sequence (DNA): TGTGCCAGCAGTGAATTGGAGACAGATGGCTACACCTTC. The genes are TRBV2 and TRBJ1-2, with D tentatively TRBD1 (5 bases). Trimming took off 2 bases at V and 6 bases at J, with 10 bases between the two ends. The CDR3 extends over 13 amino acids. Germline lookup yields CDR1 SNHLY and CDR2 FYNNEI. The whole variable domain, remainder taken from reference TRBV2 and TRBJ1-2, is EPEVTQTPSHQVTQMGQEVILRCVPISNHLYFYWYRQILGQKVEFLVSFYNNEISEKSEIFDDQFSVERPDGSNFTLKIRSTKLEDSAMYFCASSELETDGYTFGSGTRLTVV.